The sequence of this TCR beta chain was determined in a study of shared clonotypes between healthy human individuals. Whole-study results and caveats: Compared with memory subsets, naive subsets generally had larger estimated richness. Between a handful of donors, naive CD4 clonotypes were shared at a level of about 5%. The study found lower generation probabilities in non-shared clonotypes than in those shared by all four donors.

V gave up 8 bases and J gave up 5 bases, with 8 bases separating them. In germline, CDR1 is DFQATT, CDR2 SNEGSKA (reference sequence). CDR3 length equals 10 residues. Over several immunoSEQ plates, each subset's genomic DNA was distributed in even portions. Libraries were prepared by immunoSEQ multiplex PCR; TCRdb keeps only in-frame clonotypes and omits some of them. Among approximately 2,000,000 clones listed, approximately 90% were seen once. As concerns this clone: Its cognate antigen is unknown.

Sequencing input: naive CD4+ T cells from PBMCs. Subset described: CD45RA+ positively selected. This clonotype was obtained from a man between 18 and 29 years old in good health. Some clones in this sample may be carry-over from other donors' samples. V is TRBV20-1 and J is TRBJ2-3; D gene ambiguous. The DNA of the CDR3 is TGCAGTCTGGGAAGAGATACGCAGTATTTT. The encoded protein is CSLGRDTQYF.